These 24 T cell receptor beta chains came from one sample sequenced in a study of graft-versus-host responses after intestinal transplantation. No cognate antigen is known for these TCRs. This table comes from immunoSEQ multiplex PCR, and its TCRdb copy is limited to in-frame clones, with some not included. The table shows approximately 70,000 clones, with roughly 84% occurring only once. Sequences were derived from unstimulated CD4+ T cells sorted from spleen or lymph node cells, sampled before transplant. The receptors here all came from a human donor who was the organ donor for an intestinal transplant.

V is TRBV5-5 and J is TRBJ1-2; the match to TRBD1 covers 7 bases. Germline values: CDR1 SGHKS, CDR2 YYEKEE (reference sequence). With 1 base clipped from V and 8 bases from J, the junction kept 14 bases outside the gene matches. The CDR3 totals 16 residues. CDR3 coding DNA: TGTGCCAGCAGCTTGTTAGGAACAGGGGAAATCGGCGGCTACACCTTC. Translation gives CASSLLGTGEIGGYTF.

V is TRBV2 and J is TRBJ2-5; TRBD2 might be the D (5 bases). The CDR3 covers 14 residues. CDR1 and CDR2 (germline): SNHLY, FYNNEI. Trimming removed 5 bases from V and 5 bases from J, with 15 bases in between. The CDR3 protein is CASSPSPPQETQYF. The CDR3 region has the DNA TGTGCCAGCAGTCCTAGCCCCCCCCAGGAGACCCAGTACTTC.

The rearrangement links TRBV14 to TRBJ2-3; tentative D call: TRBD1 (6 bases). Trimming took off 2 bases at V and 3 bases at J, with 12 bases between the two ends. This CDR3 region has 15 residues. CDR1 is SGHDN and CDR2 is FVKESK in the germline V gene. CDR3 residues: CASSQYQGYTDTQYF. CDR3 DNA: TGTGCCAGCAGCCAATATCAGGGGTATACAGATACGCAGTATTTT.

In this sample, this clone turned up a few times. J is TRBJ2-2 and V is TRBV5-1; TRBD2 matches 10 bases. The germline V gene encodes CDR1 SGHRS and CDR2 YFSETQ. This CDR3 comprises 15 residues. V was pared by 0 bases and J by 6 bases, with 2 bases of the junction left unmatched. This CDR3 reads CASSLELAGPGELFF. CDR3 coding DNA: TGCGCCAGCAGCTTGGAACTAGCGGGGCCCGGGGAGCTGTTTTTT. Full variable domain (outside the CDR3, taken from reference TRBV5-1 and TRBJ2-2): KAGVTQTPRYLIKTRGQQVTLSCSPISGHRSVSWYQQTPGQGLQFLFEYFSETQRNKGNFPGRFSGRQFSNSRSEMNVSTLELGDSALYLCASSLELAGPGELFFGEGSRLTVL.

The gene calls are TRBV28 and TRBJ1-5; possible D gene TRBD1, 6 bases. Trimming pared 4 bases from V and 0 bases from J, leaving 19 bases between. CDR3 size: 18 residues. Germline CDR1 is MDHEN and CDR2 is SYDVKM. The chain's CDR3 is CASSSHPLGTPSNQPQHF. The CDR3 DNA sequence: TGTGCCAGCAGTTCACATCCCCTAGGGACACCTAGCAATCAGCCCCAGCATTTT.

The chain is built from TRBV10-2 and TRBJ2-7; 10 nucleotides agree with TRBD1. Germline lookup yields CDR1 WSHSY and CDR2 SAAADI. The CDR3 sequence is 15 residues long. The junction had 8 bases not matched to a gene; V was cut back by 3 bases and J by 6 bases. The chain's CDR3 is CASSEGGTGVGEQYV. The CDR3 DNA reads as TGCGCCAGCAGTGAAGGTGGGACAGGGGTCGGCGAGCAGTACGTC.

With regard to this clone: Relative to the germline gene, one junction end is altered; a read error may explain this. The genes are TRBV7-7 and TRBJ2-1, with TRBD2 as a possible D gene (7 bases). The V gene's germline CDR1 is SSHAT and CDR2 FNYEAQ (reference sequence). This CDR3 is 15 amino acids long. The CDR3 reads CASSGGGGAGNEQFF. As DNA, the CDR3 is TGTGCTAGCAGCGGCGGAGGGGGGGCGGGCAATGAGCAGTTCTTC.

The chain recombines TRBV25-1 with TRBJ1-1; D not certain. V was cut by 4 bases and J by 12 bases, with 21 bases left in between. The CDR3 length is 14 residues. The V gene's germline CDR1 is MGHDK and CDR2 SYGVNS. The CDR3, as DNA: TGTGCCAGCAGTGGTGGAGGAGTGGGATCTTTCACTTTCTTT. It encodes CASSGGGVGSFTFF.

This sequence joins TRBV11-1 and TRBJ1-6, with 9 nucleotides matching TRBD1. The CDR3 is 16 amino acids. Germline CDR1 SGHAT, CDR2 FQDESV (reference sequence). The ends lost 4 bases at V and 7 bases at J; junction bases unmatched: 8. The CDR3 bases are TGTGCCAGCAGCTCCCGTACCGGGACAGGGAATTCACCCCTCCACTTT. Translation: CASSSRTGTGNSPLHF.

The chain couples TRBV6-1 to TRBJ2-5; D gene unclear. Germline lookup yields CDR1 MNHNS and CDR2 SASEGT. V was shortened by 1 base and J by 1 base, with 7 bases between the two germline ends. CDR3 length: 14 residues. CDR3 nucleotides: TGTGCCAGCAGTGAAGTTTGGCCCCAAGAGACCCAGTACTTC. Amino acid sequence: CASSEVWPQETQYF.

The CDR3 DNA sequence: TGTGCCAGCAACCCAGCCCCCGGGACAGGGGAACATGGCTACACCTTC. Amino acid sequence: CASNPAPGTGEHGYTF. The chain links TRBV25-1 to TRBJ1-2, with 10 bases matching TRBD1. From germline, CDR1 is MGHDK and CDR2 SYGVNS. The CDR3 is 16 residues long. V gave up 7 bases and J gave up 6 bases; unmatched junction bases: 14.

This rearrangement joins TRBV5-1 to TRBJ2-1; 9 bases line up with TRBD1. The CDR3 covers 15 residues. Per germline, CDR1 SGHRS and CDR2 YFSETQ. The V gene end was trimmed by 0 bases and the J gene end by 9 bases; junction bases not matched to a gene: 7. The CDR3 DNA reads TGCGCCAGCAGCTTGGCCGACCACAGGGGGCTTGAGCAGTTCTTC. Its protein product is CASSLADHRGLEQFF. Full variable domain (outside the CDR3, taken from reference TRBV5-1 and TRBJ2-1): KAGVTQTPRYLIKTRGQQVTLSCSPISGHRSVSWYQQTPGQGLQFLFEYFSETQRNKGNFPGRFSGRQFSNSRSEMNVSTLELGDSALYLCASSLADHRGLEQFFGPGTRLTVL.

The rearrangement uses TRBV5-1 and TRBJ2-3, with 7 bases identical to TRBD2. The trim removed 3 bases at V and 6 bases at J, leaving 10 bases unmatched. Germline CDR1 is SGHRS and CDR2 is YFSETQ. The CDR3 runs 15 residues. CDR3 in amino acids: CASSWQGLGGDTQYF. In DNA form, the CDR3 reads TGCGCCAGCAGCTGGCAGGGTTTGGGGGGGGATACGCAGTATTTT.

In its sample, this clone was seen once. The chain carries TRBV4-3 and TRBJ2-1, with 8 nucleotides matching TRBD1. Trimming cost V 1 base and J 3 bases; bases outside gene matches: 11. CDR1 is LGHNA, CDR2 YSLEER, per germline. The CDR3 has 18 amino acids. Written as DNA, the CDR3 is TGCGCCAGCAGCCAAGGCCCACGGGGACAGGCTTACTACAATGAGCAGTTCTTC. Translated: CASSQGPRGQAYYNEQFF.

V gene TRBV6-1 combines with J gene TRBJ2-7, with 7 bases aligning to TRBD1. The V segment lost 5 bases and the J segment 3 bases; nucleotides outside the gene matches: 7. Germline-derived CDR1 and CDR2 are MNHNS and SASEGT. CDR3 length: 14 residues. CDR3 coding DNA: TGTGCCAGCAGTCTGGGGACAGCATTCTACGAGCAGTACGTC. Translated, it gives CASSLGTAFYEQYV.

J is TRBJ1-5 and V is TRBV10-1; 8 bases are a match to TRBD1. CDR3 length: 14 amino acids. The germline V gene has CDR1 WNHNN and CDR2 SYGVQD (reference sequence). J lost 9 bases, V lost 3 bases, and 7 bases had no gene match. The CDR3 nucleotides are TGCGCCAGCAGTGATGCCAGGGGGCTAACGCCCCAGCATTTT. Translated, it gives CASSDARGLTPQHF.

The V call is TRBV19, the J call TRBJ1-2, with 8 bases matching TRBD1. In germline, CDR1 is LNHDA, CDR2 SQIVND (reference sequence). Germline trimming cut 0 bases from V and 6 bases from J; bases unmatched to any gene: 9. This CDR3 has 16 residues. The DNA for the CDR3 is TGTGCCAGTAGTATAGACGCAAACAGGGGGGGAGATGGCTACACCTTC. It yields the protein CASSIDANRGGDGYTF. The full variable domain, rest sourced from reference TRBV19 and TRBJ1-2, is DGGITQSPKYLFRKEGQNVTLSCEQNLNHDAMYWYRQDPGQGLRLIYYSQIVNDFQKGDIAEGYSVSREKKESFPLTVTSAQKNPTAFYLCASSIDANRGGDGYTFGSGTRLTVV.

The chain links TRBV4-3 to TRBJ2-3; 11 positions match TRBD2. The CDR3 spans 18 residues. Germline V gene sequence: CDR1 LGHNA, CDR2 YSLEER. J lost 5 bases, V lost 1 base, and 11 bases had no gene match. CDR3 amino acids: CASSQADGSGGAGDTQYF. Written as DNA, the CDR3 is TGCGCCAGCAGCCAAGCTGACGGTAGCGGGGGGGCCGGAGATACGCAGTATTTT.

J is TRBJ1-1 and V is TRBV6-6; D gene uncertain. V lost 2 bases to trimming and J lost 0 bases, with 13 bases between them. The CDR3 spans 16 residues. Per the germline V gene, CDR1 is MNHNY and CDR2 is SVGAGI (reference sequence). CDR3: CASSYTPGGMNTEAFF. The CDR3 DNA follows: TGTGCCAGCAGTTACACCCCGGGAGGGATGAACACTGAAGCTTTCTTT.

This clone turned up a few times. The chain combines TRBV5-4 with TRBJ1-2; D gene unclear. V shed 1 base and J shed 4 bases, with 11 bases lying between them. Looked up from germline, CDR1 is SGHNT and CDR2 is YYREEE (reference sequence). There are 14 residues in the CDR3. The CDR3 sequence is CASSLSQRPYGYTF. The CDR3 region has the DNA TGTGCCAGCAGCTTGAGCCAGAGGCCCTATGGCTACACCTTC.

The sample holds one count of this clone. The rearrangement joins TRBV5-1 to TRBJ2-1; tentatively, D is TRBD1 (6 bases). Germline V lookup: CDR1 SGHRS, CDR2 YFSETQ. V was pared by 3 bases and J by 3 bases, with 16 bases between. The CDR3 runs to 16 residues. CDR3 sequence reads: CASSYTGIGIYNEQFF. The DNA for the CDR3 is TGCGCCAGCAGCTATACAGGGATAGGGATCTACAATGAGCAGTTCTTC.

V and J are TRBV9 and TRBJ2-1, with TRBD2 matching 10 bases. V shed 0 bases and J 5 bases; nucleotides not matched to a gene: 5. Germline V gives CDR1 SGDLS, CDR2 YYNGEE. The CDR3 runs 16 residues. The chain's CDR3 is CASSVATAGGNNEQFF. CDR3 nucleotides: TGTGCCAGCAGCGTAGCTACAGCGGGGGGGAACAATGAGCAGTTCTTC.

This clone was found once. The chain has TRBV27 and TRBJ1-4; D is possibly TRBD1 (6 bases). Trimming cost V 6 bases and J 7 bases, with 12 bases left between them. There are 13 residues in the CDR3. Germline V gene data show CDR1 as MNHEY and CDR2 as SMNVEV (reference sequence). The CDR3 sequence is CASRGGLGEKLFF. DNA for the CDR3: TGTGCCAGCAGGGGGGGGCTTGGTGAAAAACTGTTTTTT.

This chain connects TRBV5-1 to TRBJ2-3; TRBD2 is a possible D gene (6 bases). Germline CDR1 and CDR2: SGHRS and YFSETQ. The CDR3 length is 15 residues. With 5 bases removed from V and 0 bases from J, the gap between germline ends came to 13 bases. The CDR3 nucleotides are TGCGCCAGCAGGGAGGGGAGCTATAGCACAGATACGCAGTATTTT. Encoded protein: CASREGSYSTDTQYF.